This is a list of T cell receptor beta chains from one sample in a study of T cells in Graves' hyperthyroidism and ophthalmopathy. TCRdb passed the multiplex PCR reads through MiXCR, listing each CDR3 protein once. Among roughly 700,000 distinct CDR3 sequences listed, roughly a third were seen once. Sequencing input: blood. The receptors come from a woman in her forties with Graves' hyperthyroidism. Each CDR3 is given with its conserved first and last residue. Clone sizes are given selectively: once, few, many, or a class where the clone is expanded.

abundance,j_gene,v_gene,CDR3aa
few,TRBJ1-6,TRBV20-1,CSARGPYNSPLHF
.,TRBJ2-2,TRBV11-1,CASSLNVGEREGTGELFF
.,TRBJ1-6,TRBV20-1,CSARAGGLGSPLHF
.,TRBJ1-1,TRBV4-1,CASSLRQINTEAFF
many,TRBJ1-2,TRBV7-8,CASSPEGVHGYTF
few,TRBJ2-7,TRBV7-9,CASSLGDTSYEQYF
many,TRBJ2-7,TRBV7-9,CASSSPGGQGNEQYF
many,TRBJ2-5,TRBV7-6,CASSLDPNWGEETQYF
many,TRBJ1-1,TRBV25-1,CASSDFGGGKAEAFF
.,TRBJ2-7,TRBV11-1,CASSLGGQGITYGQYF
many,TRBJ1-4,TRBV7-2,CASSFGQGYGKLFF
many,TRBJ1-5,TRBV10-3,CAISERPYGNQPQHF
.,TRBJ1-5,TRBV11-2,CASSLQGSNQPRHF
few,TRBJ1-2,TRBV6-5,CASSYQMQGSYGYTF
many,TRBJ1-5,TRBV2,CASTKTGGPNQPQHF
.,TRBJ1-1,TRBV6-5,CASSLWGSGTEAFF
.,TRBJ1-2,TRBV2,CASSLGSGIYGYTF
.,TRBJ1-4,TRBV7-2,CASSPDRGHEKLFF